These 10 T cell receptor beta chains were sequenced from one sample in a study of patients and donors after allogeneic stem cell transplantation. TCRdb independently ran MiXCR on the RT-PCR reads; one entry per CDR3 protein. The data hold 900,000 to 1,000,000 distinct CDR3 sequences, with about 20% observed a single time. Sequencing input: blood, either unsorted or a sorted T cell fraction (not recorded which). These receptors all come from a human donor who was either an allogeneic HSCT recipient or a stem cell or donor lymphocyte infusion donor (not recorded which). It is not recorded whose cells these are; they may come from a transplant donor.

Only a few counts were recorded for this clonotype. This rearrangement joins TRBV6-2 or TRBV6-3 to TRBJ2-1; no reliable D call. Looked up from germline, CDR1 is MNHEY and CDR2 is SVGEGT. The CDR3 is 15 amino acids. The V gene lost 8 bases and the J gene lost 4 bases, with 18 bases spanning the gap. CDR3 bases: TGTGCCAGCTACCCCCTCCACGGGCCTTACAATGAGCAGTTCTTC. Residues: CASYPLHGPYNEQFF.

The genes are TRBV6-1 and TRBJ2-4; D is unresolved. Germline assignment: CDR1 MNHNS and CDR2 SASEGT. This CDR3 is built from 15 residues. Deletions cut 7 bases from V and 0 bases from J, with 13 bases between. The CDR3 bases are TGTGCCAGCAAGGGCAGCAATGGAGCCAAAAACATTCAGTACTTC. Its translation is CASKGSNGAKNIQYF.

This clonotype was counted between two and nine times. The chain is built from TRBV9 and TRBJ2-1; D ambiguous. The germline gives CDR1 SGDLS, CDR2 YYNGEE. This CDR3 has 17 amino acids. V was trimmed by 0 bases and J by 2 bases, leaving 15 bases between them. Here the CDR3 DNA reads TGTGCCAGCAGCGTAGCCGCCGTAGGGTTTGCCTACAATGAGCAGTTCTTC. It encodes CASSVAAVGFAYNEQFF. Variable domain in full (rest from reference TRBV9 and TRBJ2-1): DSGVTQTPKHLITATGQRVTLRCSPRSGDLSVYWYQQSLDQGLQFLIQYYNGEERAKGNILERFSAQQFPDLHSELNLSSLELGDSALYFCASSVAAVGFAYNEQFFGPGTRLTVL.

The CDR3 spells CASSFLLNPGEGNYGYTF. The CDR3 nucleotides are TGTGCCAGCAGTTTTCTGCTGAACCCAGGGGAAGGGAACTATGGCTACACCTTC. This chain uses TRBV28 with TRBJ1-2; D might be TRBD1 (6 bases). This CDR3 contains 18 residues. CDR1 MDHEN and CDR2 SYDVKM come from the germline V gene. Trimming took 3 bases from V and 2 from J, leaving 22 bases between them.

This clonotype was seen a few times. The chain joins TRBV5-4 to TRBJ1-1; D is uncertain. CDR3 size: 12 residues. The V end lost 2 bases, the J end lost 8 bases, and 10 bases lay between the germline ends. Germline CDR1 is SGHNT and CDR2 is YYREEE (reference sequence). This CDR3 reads CASSFGLSEAFF. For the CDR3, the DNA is TGTGCCAGCAGCTTTGGACTTTCAGAAGCTTTCTTT.

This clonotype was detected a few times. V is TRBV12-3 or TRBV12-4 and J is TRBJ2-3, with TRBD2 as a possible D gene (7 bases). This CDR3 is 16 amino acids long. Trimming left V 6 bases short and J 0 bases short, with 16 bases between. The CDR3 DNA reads TGTGCCAGCAGCCGTTCGGGGGGCGGTAGCACAGATACGCAGTATTTT. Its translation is CASSRSGGGSTDTQYF.

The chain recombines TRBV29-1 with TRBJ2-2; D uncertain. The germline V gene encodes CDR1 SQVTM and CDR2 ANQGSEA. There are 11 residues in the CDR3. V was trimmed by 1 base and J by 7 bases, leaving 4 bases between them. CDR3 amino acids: CSVEVVGELFF. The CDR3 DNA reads TGCAGCGTTGAAGTGGTCGGGGAGCTGTTTTTT.

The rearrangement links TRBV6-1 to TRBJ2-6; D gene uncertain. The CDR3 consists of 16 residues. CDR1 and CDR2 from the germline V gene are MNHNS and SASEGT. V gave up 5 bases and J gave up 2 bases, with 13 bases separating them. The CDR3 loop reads CASSPHIEAGANVLTF. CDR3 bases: TGTGCCAGCAGTCCCCACATAGAGGCTGGGGCCAACGTCCTGACTTTC.

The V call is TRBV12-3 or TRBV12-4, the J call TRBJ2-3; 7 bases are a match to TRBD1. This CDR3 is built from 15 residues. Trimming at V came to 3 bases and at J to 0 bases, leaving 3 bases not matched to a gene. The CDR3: CASSFGDRSTDTQYF. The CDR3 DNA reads TGTGCCAGCAGTTTTGGGGACAGAAGCACAGATACGCAGTATTTT.

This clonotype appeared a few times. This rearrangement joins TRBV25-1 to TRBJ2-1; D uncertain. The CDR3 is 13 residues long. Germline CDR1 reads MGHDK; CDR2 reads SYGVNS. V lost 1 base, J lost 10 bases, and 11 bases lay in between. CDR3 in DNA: TGTGCCAGCAGTGAATCTGCGTTAAAGGAGCAGTTCTTC. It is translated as CASSESALKEQFF.